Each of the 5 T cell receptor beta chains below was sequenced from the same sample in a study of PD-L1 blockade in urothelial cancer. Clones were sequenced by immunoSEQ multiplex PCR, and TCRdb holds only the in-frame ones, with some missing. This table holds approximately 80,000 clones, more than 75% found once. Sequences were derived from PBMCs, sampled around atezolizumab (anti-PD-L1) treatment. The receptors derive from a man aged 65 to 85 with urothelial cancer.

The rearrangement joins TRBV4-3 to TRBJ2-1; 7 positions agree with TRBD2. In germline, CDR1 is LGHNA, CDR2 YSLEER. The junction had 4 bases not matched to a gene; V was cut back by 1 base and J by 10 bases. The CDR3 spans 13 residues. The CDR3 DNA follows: TGCGCCAGCAGCCAAGGCGGGCGGGGGGAGCAGTTCTTC. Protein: CASSQGGRGEQFF.

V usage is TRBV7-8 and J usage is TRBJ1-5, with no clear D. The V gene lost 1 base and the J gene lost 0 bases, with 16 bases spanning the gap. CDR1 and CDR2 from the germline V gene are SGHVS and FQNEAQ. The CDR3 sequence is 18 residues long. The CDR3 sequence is CASSLGLLGQASNQPQHF. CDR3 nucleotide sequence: TGTGCCAGCAGCTTAGGTCTCCTCGGTCAGGCTAGCAATCAGCCCCAGCATTTT.

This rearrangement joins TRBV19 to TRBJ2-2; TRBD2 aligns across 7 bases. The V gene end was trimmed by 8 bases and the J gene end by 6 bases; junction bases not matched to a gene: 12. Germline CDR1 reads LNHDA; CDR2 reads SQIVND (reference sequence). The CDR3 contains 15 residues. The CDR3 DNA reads TGTGCCAGTCTAAGGTTGGCGGGAGCCCCCGGGGAGCTGTTTTTT. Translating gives CASLRLAGAPGELFF.

CDR3 protein: CASSISGTRNWDRRQETQYF. The CDR3, as DNA: TGCGCCAGCAGCATATCCGGGACACGGAATTGGGACCGTCGGCAAGAGACCCAGTACTTC. The chain couples TRBV5-1 to TRBJ2-5, with TRBD1 as a possible D gene (6 bases). Germline V gene data show CDR1 as SGHRS and CDR2 as YFSETQ. This CDR3 region has 20 residues. V was shortened by 4 bases and J by 2 bases, with 30 bases between the two germline ends.

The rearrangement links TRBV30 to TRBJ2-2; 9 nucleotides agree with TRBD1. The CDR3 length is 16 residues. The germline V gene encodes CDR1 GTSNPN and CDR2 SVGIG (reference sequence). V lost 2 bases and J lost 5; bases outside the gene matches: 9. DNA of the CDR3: TGTGCCTGGAGTAAAAAGACAGGGGGGCGTACCGGGGAGCTGTTTTTT. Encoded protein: CAWSKKTGGRTGELFF. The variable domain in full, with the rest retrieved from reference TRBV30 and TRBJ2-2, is SQTIHQWPATLVQPVGSPLSLECTVEGTSNPNLYWYRQAAGRGLQLLFYSVGIGQISSEVPQNLSASRPQDRQFILSSKKLLLSDSGFYLCAWSKKTGGRTGELFFGEGSRLTVL.